This TCR beta chain was identified in a study of monozygotic twins with inflammatory bowel disease. Study-wide points: Researchers report that IBD patients shared fewer clonotypes with others than healthy twins, especially amid disease activity.

The CDR3 has 13 amino acids. Germline V CDR1 and CDR2: ENHRY, SYGVKD. TCRdb reanalyzed the 5' RACE reads, giving one entry per CDR3 protein sequence and no DNA. This table holds roughly 300,000 distinct CDR3 sequences. Notes on this clonotype: Antigen specificity is unknown.

The source of this sequence is a human donor with ulcerative colitis or Crohn's disease, or a healthy co-twin of an affected twin (not recorded which). The sequenced sample consisted of blood. The genes are TRBV10-3 and TRBJ1-2; TCRdb returns TRBD1, unconfirmable since there is no DNA. This CDR3 reads CAIRRGQEGGYTF.